One sample yielded the 21 T cell receptor beta chains listed below, sequenced in a study of CD8 T cells in ankylosing spondylitis. TCRdb re-analysed the 5' RACE reads in MiXCR, keeping a single row per CDR3 protein. The table includes some 700,000 distinct CDR3 sequences, around a fifth detected once. No antigen has been assigned to these receptors. Study-wide points: It appeared that ankylosing spondylitis blood was characterized by a TCR beta motif of several highly homologous variants.

The sequenced sample was blood, either unsorted or a sorted T cell fraction (not recorded which). These receptors all stem from a male donor with ankylosing spondylitis.

This clonotype was seen more than once but under ten times. This chain connects TRBV20-1 to TRBJ2-7; maybe TRBD1 (5 bases). Looked up from germline, CDR1 is DFQATT and CDR2 is SNEGSKA (reference sequence). Trimming removed 6 bases at V and 1 base at J, with 7 bases between. This CDR3 has 11 amino acids. DNA of the CDR3: TGCAGTGCAAAGGGGTCCTACGAGCAGTACTTC. Its protein product is CSAKGSYEQYF.

This clonotype was seen more than once but under ten times. The gene calls are TRBV4-1 and TRBJ2-1, with D perhaps being TRBD1 or TRBD2 (5 bases each). There are 15 residues in the CDR3. Germline values: CDR1 MGHRA, CDR2 YSYEKL. Trimming removed 0 bases at V and 7 bases at J, with 13 bases between. The CDR3 sequence: CASSQEFTGRNEQFF. CDR3 DNA sequence: TGCGCCAGCAGCCAAGAATTTACGGGGCGGAATGAGCAGTTCTTC.

The chain links TRBV6-1 to TRBJ1-6; D is ambiguous. The CDR3 is made up of 13 amino acids. Per the germline V gene, CDR1 is MNHNS and CDR2 is SASEGT. Between the trimmed V and J ends, which lost 7 bases and 3 bases, there was a span of 7 bases. As DNA, the CDR3 is TGTGCCAGCAATCGGGGCTATAATTCACCCCTCCACTTT. Protein sequence: CASNRGYNSPLHF.

This chain joins TRBV12-3 or TRBV12-4 and TRBJ1-1, with D hard to call. Between the trimmed V and J ends, which lost 4 bases and 5 bases, there was a span of 17 bases. This CDR3 is built from 15 residues. The CDR3 spells CASSSPWNPETEAFF. The CDR3, as DNA: TGTGCCAGCAGTTCCCCATGGAACCCAGAGACTGAAGCTTTCTTT.

For this clonotype: Mismatch with germline at one junction end may stem from a read error. V is TRBV12-3 or TRBV12-4 and J is TRBJ2-3, with 13 bases aligning to TRBD2. The CDR3 runs to 19 residues. The CDR3 loop is CTSSLPRTSGGPGGDTQYF. In nucleotides, the CDR3 is TGTACCAGCAGTTTACCCCGGACTAGCGGGGGCCCGGGGGGTGATACGCAGTATTTT.

This clonotype was recorded a few times. J is TRBJ1-6 and V is TRBV4-2; D remains unclear. The germline CDR1 and CDR2 sequences are LGHNA and YNFKEQ. The V end lost 0 bases, the J end lost 10 bases, and 7 bases lay between the germline ends. The CDR3 sequence is 13 residues long. DNA of the CDR3: TGTGCCAGCAGCCAAGATTCGGACTCACCCCTCCACTTT. Translation: CASSQDSDSPLHF.

This clonotype was recorded a few times. The chain carries TRBV29-1 and TRBJ2-1; weak D call: TRBD1 (6 bases). V was shortened by 4 bases and J by 7 bases, with 11 bases between the two germline ends. Germline CDR1 and CDR2: SQVTM and ANQGSEA. There are 12 residues in the CDR3. The CDR3 DNA sequence: TGCAGCGTTGCCAAACAGGGAAATGAGCAGTTCTTC. It yields the protein CSVAKQGNEQFF.

The chain uses TRBV2 and TRBJ2-2; TRBD1 agrees at 11 bases. The CDR3 runs to 15 residues. With 4 bases clipped from V and 7 bases from J, the junction kept 5 bases outside the gene matches. Germline values: CDR1 SNHLY, CDR2 FYNNEI. CDR3 amino acids: CASSGTGGDIGELFF. In DNA, the CDR3 is TGTGCCAGCAGTGGGACAGGGGGCGATATCGGGGAGCTGTTTTTT.

This clonotype has more than one count but fewer than ten. V gene TRBV10-3 combines with J gene TRBJ2-5, with 8 bases matching TRBD2. There are 13 residues in the CDR3. Germline CDR1 ENHRY, CDR2 SYGVKD. Trimming removed 6 bases from V and 4 bases from J; junction bases left unmatched: 4. DNA for the CDR3: TGTGCCATCAGCCCGGGAGGGGCAGAGACCCAGTACTTC. Its translation: CAISPGGAETQYF.

CDR3 nucleotides: TGCGCCAGCAGCTTGCTCGGGACGGGAAATGAAAAACTGTTTTTT. Protein product: CASSLLGTGNEKLFF. The chain has TRBV5-1 and TRBJ1-4, with D possibly matching TRBD1 (5 bases). CDR1 and CDR2 from the germline V gene are SGHRS and YFSETQ. The CDR3 extends over 15 amino acids. The V gene lost 1 base and the J gene lost 5 bases, with 12 bases spanning the gap.

The rearrangement joins TRBV6-5 to TRBJ1-1; 7 nucleotides agree with TRBD1. Germline values: CDR1 MNHEY, CDR2 SVGAGI. Unmatched junction bases numbered 6, after V lost 6 bases and J lost 2 bases. This CDR3 comprises 14 residues. CDR3 sequence (DNA): TGTGCCAGCAGATTAGGGGGCTTCAACACTGAAGCTTTCTTT. This gives the protein CASRLGGFNTEAFF.

This chain connects TRBV19 to TRBJ2-5; 12 bases align to TRBD2. V shed 3 bases, J shed 2 bases, and the junction held 7 bases outside the gene matches. The germline gives CDR1 LNHDA, CDR2 SQIVND (reference sequence). The CDR3 contains 17 residues. The CDR3 reads CASSMGVLAGGQETQYF. DNA of the CDR3: TGTGCCAGTAGTATGGGGGTACTAGCGGGGGGTCAAGAGACCCAGTACTTC.

J is TRBJ2-7 and V is TRBV3-1, with D perhaps matching TRBD2 (5 bases). Looked up from germline, CDR1 is LGHDT and CDR2 is YNNKEL (reference sequence). The CDR3 extends over 11 amino acids. Trimming left V 1 base short and J 7 bases short, with 5 bases between. The CDR3 protein is CASSQGEEQYF. As DNA, the CDR3 is TGTGCCAGCAGCCAAGGGGAGGAGCAGTACTTC.

A few counts support this clonotype. The J gene is TRBJ2-2, the V gene TRBV13, with a weak D call TRBD2 (5 bases). CDR1 and CDR2 from the germline V gene are PRHDT and FYEKMQ (reference sequence). The CDR3 is 13 amino acids. V dropped 5 bases and J dropped 6 bases, with 10 bases sitting between them. CDR3 sequence: CASSRGPPGELFF. CDR3 sequence (DNA): TGTGCCAGCAGCCGCGGGCCCCCCGGGGAGCTGTTTTTT.

This clonotype was counted at least ten times. The chain employs TRBV9 and TRBJ2-5, with 10 bases matching TRBD1. Per the germline V gene, CDR1 is SGDLS and CDR2 is YYNGEE. The CDR3 is 15 amino acids. V was pared by 2 bases and J by 4 bases, with 5 bases of the junction left unmatched. For the CDR3, the DNA is TGTGCCAGCAGCGTTGACAGGGGGCAAGGAGAGACCCAGTACTTC. This encodes CASSVDRGQGETQYF.

V and J are TRBV12-3 or TRBV12-4 and TRBJ2-1; 14 positions match TRBD2. With 5 bases clipped from V and 9 bases from J, the junction kept 12 bases outside the gene matches. The CDR3 extends over 17 amino acids. Written as DNA, the CDR3 is TGTGCCAGCAGTCAAATAGGACTAGCGGGGGGACGGGTTGAGCAGTTCTTC. This gives the protein CASSQIGLAGGRVEQFF.

The rearrangement links TRBV5-1 to TRBJ2-3, with no clear D. Germline V CDR1 and CDR2: SGHRS, YFSETQ. The V and J ends lost 2 bases and 6 bases respectively, with 13 bases between them. The CDR3 is 14 residues long. CDR3 DNA: TGCGCCAGCAGCTTAGTAGGGCCCCACGATACGCAGTATTTT. It specifies CASSLVGPHDTQYF. Based on the CDR3 plus reference TRBV5-1 and TRBJ2-3, the full variable domain is KAGVTQTPRYLIKTRGQQVTLSCSPISGHRSVSWYQQTPGQGLQFLFEYFSETQRNKGNFPGRFSGRQFSNSRSEMNVSTLELGDSALYLCASSLVGPHDTQYFGPGTRLTVL.

In this sample, this clonotype turned up a few times. The chain links TRBV5-1 to TRBJ2-5; 7 bases match TRBD1. J lost 5 bases, V lost 2 bases, and 6 bases had no gene match. Germline CDR1 reads SGHRS; CDR2 reads YFSETQ. CDR3 size: 14 residues. CDR3 in DNA: TGCGCCAGCAGCTTTTCGGTGACAGGGGAGACCCAGTACTTC. Its translation is CASSFSVTGETQYF.

The CDR3 DNA reads TGTGCCAGCAGTTACTCAGAGTCTAGCACAGATACGCAGTATTTT. Translated: CASSYSESSTDTQYF. This chain joins TRBV6-5 and TRBJ2-3; no firm D call. V was cut by 0 bases and J by 0 bases, with 7 bases left in between. The CDR3 runs to 15 residues. CDR1 and CDR2 (germline): MNHEY, SVGAGI.

This clonotype was detected a few times. The CDR3 nucleotides read TGCGCCAGCAGCCTCGCTGGGGTGAGTGAGCAGTACTTC. This codes for CASSLAGVSEQYF. V is TRBV4-3 and J is TRBJ2-7; no firm D call. CDR1 and CDR2 from the germline V gene are LGHNA and YSLEER. The CDR3 has 13 residues. Between the trimmed V and J ends, which lost 4 bases and 7 bases, there was a span of 14 bases.

This clonotype was picked up many times. V gene TRBV7-2 combines with J gene TRBJ2-7; a weak D match, TRBD2 (6 bases). V lost 5 bases to trimming and J lost 4 bases, with 15 bases between them. CDR1 is SGHTA and CDR2 is FQGNSA in the germline V gene. The CDR3 totals 14 residues. The CDR3 sequence: CASSLSREIYEQYF. CDR3 nucleotides: TGTGCCAGCAGCCTAAGCCGGGAGATTTACGAGCAGTACTTC.